This TCR beta chain was sequenced in a study of identical twins. Germline CDR1 MDHEN, CDR2 SYDVKM. The CDR3 totals 16 residues. The ends were cut back, 1 base at V and 0 bases at J, with 10 bases in the middle. TCRdb re-called the 5' RACE reads with MiXCR, one entry per CDR3 protein. This table holds approximately 1.8 million distinct CDR3 sequences, under 35% found once. The TCR comes from a newborn girl in good health. Sequencing was carried out using cord blood. This rearrangement joins TRBV28 to TRBJ2-4, with D tentatively TRBD1 (5 bases). The CDR3 protein is CASSLSQALAKNIQYF. CDR3 nucleotide sequence: TGTGCCAGCAGTTTATCACAGGCCCTAGCCAAAAACATTCAGTACTTC.